Shown below are 3 T cell receptor beta chains from a single sample sequenced in a study of post-analysis software for immune sequencing data (dated by TCRdb to the mid-2010s). Study-wide findings and limitations: A few TRBV segments, including TRBV5-6, TRBV5-1 and TRBV20-1, were significantly more frequent in patients than controls.

The antigens of these receptors remain unknown. The method behind the library was PCR. Sequencing instrument: Illumina HiSeq 2500. To reduce PCR and sequencing biases, unique molecular identifiers were built into the TCR beta cDNA libraries. The public reads were reprocessed in TCRdb via fastp at Q25 and MiXCR, keeping in-frame beta chains. Each record represents a unique CDR3 protein, reported with the most common genes and DNA among its rows. The sample has 800,000 to 950,000 distinct CDR3 sequences on record, about 57% of them singletons. Together, the top ten hold roughly 4.4% of the sample. The sequenced sample consisted of blood. Receptors were obtained from a girl aged 5 to 17 with multiple sclerosis.

This clonotype was counted only a few times. The rearrangement uses TRBV7-3 and TRBJ2-5, with TRBD2 matching over 9 bases. The V gene's germline CDR1 is SGHTA and CDR2 FQGTGA. The junction had 7 bases not matched to a gene; V was cut back by 1 base and J by 4 bases. The CDR3 spans 16 residues. This chain's CDR3 is CASSLIGGGAGETQYF. CDR3 nucleotide sequence: TGTGCCAGCAGCTTAATCGGCGGGGGGGCGGGAGAGACCCAGTACTTC.

The chain uses TRBV5-6 and TRBJ1-2; maybe TRBD1 (5 bases). Trimming left V 4 bases short and J 1 base short, with 14 bases between. The length of the CDR3 is 15 residues. Germline V CDR1 and CDR2: SGHDT, YYEEEE. The CDR3 loop is CASSTTAYLNYGYTF. CDR3 DNA sequence: TGTGCCAGCAGCACGACAGCCTACCTTAACTATGGCTACACCTTC.

This sequence joins TRBV5-1 and TRBJ2-3; D not certain. Germline CDR1 reads SGHRS; CDR2 reads YFSETQ. The CDR3 contains 14 residues. The ends were cut back, 1 base at V and 4 bases at J, with 10 bases in the middle. In DNA, the CDR3 is TGCGCCAGCAGCTTGAGGACCTTGGCAGATACGCAGTATTTT. Protein product: CASSLRTLADTQYF.